One and the same sample provided the 9 T cell receptor beta chains below, sequenced in a study of glioma-infiltrating T cells. Using RNA template, CDR3s of TCR alpha and beta were amplified with iRepertoire arm-PCR. TCRdb processed the multiplex PCR reads anew with MiXCR; each CDR3 protein has one entry. Among approximately 190,000 distinct CDR3 sequences listed, approximately 30% were seen once. The sequencing sample was made of glioma tissue, nonneoplastic brain tissue, or PBMCs (not recorded which). The origin of the receptors is a human donor with low-grade glioma or glioblastoma, undergoing nonglioma brain surgery, or in good health (not recorded which).

The rearrangement joins TRBV19 to TRBJ2-2; a weak D match, TRBD2 (5 bases). CDR3 length equals 15 residues. V lost 9 bases to trimming and J lost 1 base, with 15 bases between them. Germline assignment: CDR1 LNHDA and CDR2 SQIVND (reference sequence). The CDR3 here is CASKEGLQNTGELFF. For the CDR3, the DNA is TGTGCCAGCAAAGAGGGCCTCCAGAACACCGGGGAGCTGTTTTTT.

About this clonotype itself: Here the CDR3 omits its conserved ending phenylalanine or tryptophan, so a read error is the likely source. The chain employs TRBV6-2 or TRBV6-3 and TRBJ1-1; 7 bases line up with TRBD1. The CDR3 spans 15 residues. Germline trimming cut 8 bases from V and 5 bases from J; bases unmatched to any gene: 14. The germline gives CDR1 MNHEY, CDR2 SVGEGT. CDR3 amino acids: CASGLAQGGRTEAFS. In DNA, the CDR3 is TGTGCCAGCGGATTGGCCCAGGGGGGAAGGACTGAAGCTTTCTCT.

Notes on this clonotype: Since a much larger clone is just one base distant, this may be a read error. The chain employs TRBV7-2 and TRBJ1-2; perhaps TRBD1 as D (5 bases). CDR3 length equals 15 residues. The V gene's germline CDR1 is SGHTA and CDR2 FQGNSA. CDR3 in DNA: TGTGCCAGCAGCTTAATAGGGGAGCACCCCTATGGCCACACCTTC. Translation: CASSLIGEHPYGHTF.

This rearrangement joins TRBV27 to TRBJ2-1, with 11 bases fitting TRBD2. CDR1 is MNHEY, CDR2 SMNVEV, per germline (reference sequence). The CDR3 runs to 14 residues. V lost 8 bases and J lost 6; bases outside the gene matches: 6. Here the CDR3 DNA reads TGTGCCAGCCGGGCTAGCGGGAGGCGCAATGAGCAGTTCTTC. This gives the protein CASRASGRRNEQFF.

V and J are TRBV30 and TRBJ2-7; possibly TRBD2 for D (6 bases). Trimming took 3 bases from V and 4 from J, leaving 13 bases between them. Germline loops: CDR1 GTSNPN, CDR2 SVGIG (reference sequence). The CDR3 has 13 amino acids. The CDR3 DNA sequence: TGTGCCTGGAGGCGGGACTCCTATTACGAGCAGTACTTC. Translation: CAWRRDSYYEQYF. The entire variable domain, with the rest obtained from reference TRBV30 and TRBJ2-7, is as follows: SQTIHQWPATLVQPVGSPLSLECTVEGTSNPNLYWYRQAAGRGLQLLFYSVGIGQISSEVPQNLSASRPQDRQFILSSKKLLLSDSGFYLCAWRRDSYYEQYFGPGTRLTVT.

The rearrangement uses TRBV7-9 and TRBJ1-1; perhaps TRBD1 as D (5 bases). The CDR3 is 14 residues long. The ends were cut back, 5 bases at V and 5 bases at J, with 15 bases in the middle. Germline CDR1 and CDR2: SEHNR and FQNEAQ (reference sequence). The CDR3 here is CASSPQGIGTEAFF. Written as DNA, the CDR3 is TGTGCCAGCAGCCCTCAGGGAATTGGGACTGAAGCTTTCTTT.

The chain joins TRBV19 to TRBJ1-1; TRBD1 might be the D (6 bases). Trimming shortened V by 7 bases and J by 4 bases, and 13 bases separated the two germline ends. Germline CDR1 is LNHDA and CDR2 is SQIVND (reference sequence). The length of the CDR3 is 13 residues. CDR3 protein: CASINLGGTEAFF. For the CDR3, the DNA is TGTGCCAGTATAAATCTAGGGGGCACTGAAGCTTTCTTT.

This clonotype showed up many times. This rearrangement joins TRBV27 to TRBJ2-7, with 7 bases that match TRBD2. Looked up from germline, CDR1 is MNHEY and CDR2 is SMNVEV (reference sequence). Trimming took 0 bases from V and 2 from J; bases not matched to a gene: 4. This CDR3 has 15 residues. This chain's CDR3 is CASSLSAGMTYEQYF. The CDR3 bases are TGTGCCAGCAGTTTATCAGCGGGGATGACCTACGAGCAGTACTTC.

Comments on this clonotype: Being one base from a much bigger clone, this may be a read error. This chain connects TRBV7-2 to TRBJ2-3; 7 bases agree with TRBD1. The germline CDR1 and CDR2 sequences are SGHTA and FQGNSA. The CDR3 length is 15 residues. V trimming: 4 bases; J trimming: 4 bases; junction bases outside the gene matches: 8. The DNA for the CDR3 is TGTGCCAGCAGCTCCGGGACAGACCGCTCAGATACGCAGTATTTT. Residues: CASSSGTDRSDTQYF.